Below, 24 T cell receptor beta chains from the same sample are listed, as sequenced in a study of blood T cell repertoires in COVID-19 (dated by TCRdb to about 2020). Library preparation was by the immunoSEQ multiplex PCR assay. TCRdb re-hosts the immuneACCESS table, in-frame sequences only. Its copies lack some clones; in the studies checked, an unresolved V gene accounts for under half of them, and the cause for the rest is not known. A total of 200,000 to 250,000 clones appear in this sample, around four fifths of them only once. Less than 20% of the sample lies in the top ten. The sequenced sample was peripheral blood. These receptors came from an elderly woman with active or convalescent COVID-19.

V is TRBV6-6 and J is TRBJ2-7; TRBD1 might be the D (6 bases). Trimming cost V 4 bases and J 12 bases, with 22 bases left between them. This CDR3 contains 14 residues. Looked up from germline, CDR1 is MNHNY and CDR2 is SVGAGI (reference sequence). The CDR3 DNA follows: TGTGCCAGCAGTTCACCCTTCAGGGAAGGGGGTCTGTACTTC. Translation: CASSSPFREGGLYF.

The rearrangement joins TRBV29-1 to TRBJ2-5; D remains unclear. There are 11 residues in the CDR3. CDR1 and CDR2 (germline): SQVTM, ANQGSEA. V was shortened by 8 bases and J by 7 bases, with 14 bases between the two germline ends. The CDR3 coding sequence is TGCAGCCTCCAAGTAGCAGTGACCCAGTACTTC. Its translation: CSLQVAVTQYF.

The chain joins TRBV20-1 to TRBJ2-3, with a tentative D call TRBD2 (7 bases). The CDR3 loop spans 16 amino acids. Germline assignment: CDR1 DFQATT and CDR2 SNEGSKA (reference sequence). Trimming pared 6 bases from V and 0 bases from J, leaving 19 bases between. The CDR3 sequence is CSASRGGGLSTDTQYF. CDR3 bases: TGCAGTGCCAGTCGCGGCGGGGGCCTTAGCACAGATACGCAGTATTTT.

The chain has TRBV6-4 and TRBJ2-3; the match to TRBD2 covers 8 bases. Germline CDR1 reads MRHNA; CDR2 reads SNTAGT. The CDR3 runs 15 residues. V was clipped by 10 bases and J by 0 bases; unmatched bases: 9. CDR3 in amino acids: CATPPQRGSTDTQYF. The CDR3 nucleotides are TGTGCCACCCCCCCCCAGCGGGGGAGCACAGATACGCAGTATTTT.

The gene calls are TRBV15 and TRBJ2-7; possibly TRBD1 for D (5 bases). The germline V and J ends were trimmed by 0 bases and 4 bases, with 16 bases remaining between them. CDR1 is LNHNV, CDR2 YYDKDF, per germline (reference sequence). The CDR3 is made up of 16 amino acids. The CDR3 DNA reads as TGTGCCACCAGCAGAGATAGGGGAACAACCTCTTACGAGCAGTACTTC. This encodes CATSRDRGTTSYEQYF. Filled out from reference TRBV15 and TRBJ2-7, the complete variable domain reads DAMVIQNPRYQVTQFGKPVTLSCSQTLNHNVMYWYQQKSSQAPKLLFHYYDKDFNNEADTPDNFQSRRPNTSFCFLDIRSPGLGDTAMYLCATSRDRGTTSYEQYFGPGTRLTVT.

This chain uses TRBV3-1 (or the pseudogene TRBV3-2) with TRBJ1-5; the D is unclear. Trimming stripped 1 base from V and 6 bases from J, with 7 bases between. CDR1 and CDR2 (germline): LGHDT, YNNKEL (reference sequence). This CDR3 has 13 amino acids. The CDR3 nucleotides read TGTGCCAGCAGCCAAGGAAGCGGTCAGCCCCAGCATTTT. This encodes CASSQGSGQPQHF.

CDR3 bases: TGTGCCAGCAGCCAAGAGGAGGGTCGGGAGTATGGCTACACCTTC. Its translation is CASSQEEGREYGYTF. The rearrangement uses TRBV4-2 and TRBJ1-2; no clear D. The germline gives CDR1 LGHNA, CDR2 YNFKEQ. V shed 0 bases and J shed 5 bases, with 13 bases lying between them. CDR3 length equals 15 residues.

This chain joins TRBV28 and TRBJ2-1; 10 bases map to TRBD2. With 3 bases clipped from V and 7 bases from J, the junction kept 9 bases outside the gene matches. The CDR3 runs 16 residues. Per the germline V gene, CDR1 is MDHEN and CDR2 is SYDVKM. The CDR3 region has the DNA TGTGCCAGCAGTTTGTTATCTAGCGGGAGTAAAAATGAGCAGTTCTTC. It translates to CASSLLSSGSKNEQFF.

The V call is TRBV2, the J call TRBJ2-3; 8 nucleotides align to TRBD1. There are 16 residues in the CDR3. Germline CDR1 is SNHLY and CDR2 is FYNNEI. V lost 6 bases and J lost 5; bases outside the gene matches: 13. The CDR3 is CASSRQGTTAQDTQYF. The CDR3 nucleotides are TGTGCCAGCAGCCGACAGGGGACAACAGCACAAGATACGCAGTATTTT.

In regard to this clone: Additional DNA sequences in this sample encode the identical CDR3. The rearrangement joins TRBV5-1 to TRBJ2-7, with TRBD2 as a possible D gene (5 bases). Germline V gives CDR1 SGHRS, CDR2 YFSETQ. Trimming shortened V by 2 bases and J by 6 bases, and 18 bases separated the two germline ends. CDR3 length equals 15 residues. CDR3 sequence reads: CASSLGSPREGEQYF. In DNA, the CDR3 is TGCGCCAGCAGCTTAGGTTCTCCTCGGGAAGGCGAGCAGTACTTC.

In its sample, this clone was seen once. V is TRBV7-9 and J is TRBJ2-6; D is unclear. The CDR3 contains 15 residues. Between the trimmed V and J ends, which lost 1 base and 0 bases, there was a span of 4 bases. CDR1 and CDR2 (germline): SEHNR, FQNEAQ (reference sequence). The CDR3 DNA follows: TGTGCCAGCAGCTTAGACATCTCTGGGGCCAACGTCCTGACTTTC. It yields the protein CASSLDISGANVLTF.

V and J are TRBV6-6 and TRBJ1-5; 7 bases match TRBD1. V was pared by 6 bases and J by 6 bases, with 5 bases of the junction left unmatched. The V gene's germline CDR1 is MNHNY and CDR2 SVGAGI (reference sequence). The CDR3 spans 13 residues. In DNA, the CDR3 is TGTGCCAGCAGCGACAGGGCGGGTCAGCCCCAGCATTTT. Amino acids: CASSDRAGQPQHF.

The rearrangement uses TRBV28 and TRBJ2-1, with TRBD1 identical over 10 bases. The CDR3 loop spans 15 amino acids. The ends lost 4 bases at V and 4 bases at J; junction bases unmatched: 4. CDR1 MDHEN and CDR2 SYDVKM come from the germline V gene. CDR3 in amino acids: CASSSGTGVYNEQFF. The CDR3 nucleotides are TGTGCCAGCAGTTCCGGGACAGGGGTGTACAATGAGCAGTTCTTC.

This rearrangement joins TRBV19 to TRBJ2-3; D gene unclear. The CDR3 length is 17 residues. Trimming removed 0 bases from V and 0 bases from J, with 13 bases in between. Germline V CDR1 and CDR2: LNHDA, SQIVND (reference sequence). CDR3 protein: CASSIDMAETSTDTQYF. The CDR3 nucleotides read TGTGCCAGTAGTATAGATATGGCAGAGACTAGCACAGATACGCAGTATTTT.

This chain links TRBV4-3 with TRBJ2-7, with 9 bases identical to TRBD2. The CDR3 contains 15 residues. Per the germline V gene, CDR1 is LGHNA and CDR2 is YSLEER. The ends lost 0 bases at V and 3 bases at J; junction bases unmatched: 3. The CDR3 region is CASSQDRGRDYEQYF. In nucleotides, the CDR3 is TGCGCCAGCAGCCAAGATCGCGGGAGGGACTACGAGCAGTACTTC.

The chain has TRBV24-1 and TRBJ2-1; 9 bases line up with TRBD2. V lost 1 base to trimming and J lost 8 bases; unmatched junction nucleotides: 5. Germline V gene lookup returns CDR1 KGHDR and CDR2 SFDVKD. CDR3 length: 15 residues. The CDR3, as DNA: TGTGCCACCAGTGATTTTGCGGGGGGGCCCCATGAGCAGTTCTTC. This gives the protein CATSDFAGGPHEQFF.

CDR3 DNA: TGTGCCAGCTCACCATATAGGGGCGTGGACCAAGAGACCCAGTACTTC. It codes for CASSPYRGVDQETQYF. The gene calls are TRBV18 and TRBJ2-5, with a tentative D call TRBD1 (5 bases). The CDR3 length is 16 residues. Trimming removed 2 bases from V and 0 bases from J, with 13 bases in between. Looked up from germline, CDR1 is KGHSH and CDR2 is LQKENI. The variable domain in full, completed from reference TRBV18 and TRBJ2-5, reads NAGVMQNPRHLVRRRGQEARLRCSPMKGHSHVYWYRQLPEEGLKFMVYLQKENIIDESGMPKERFSAEFPKEGPSILRIQQVVRGDSAAYFCASSPYRGVDQETQYFGPGTRLLVL.

The chain carries TRBV19 and TRBJ2-7, with a tentative D call TRBD1 (5 bases). The CDR3 extends over 15 amino acids. Germline V lookup: CDR1 LNHDA, CDR2 SQIVND (reference sequence). Trimming stripped 5 bases from V and 7 bases from J, with 21 bases between. CDR3 region: CASSWGKTGRQEQYF. The CDR3 region has the DNA TGTGCCAGTAGTTGGGGTAAAACCGGACGACAGGAGCAGTACTTC.

The CDR3 here is CASSTGGFYEQYF. The CDR3 coding sequence is TGTGCCAGCAGCACAGGGGGGTTCTACGAGCAGTACTTC. The chain uses TRBV7-2 and TRBJ2-7, with 8 bases fitting TRBD1. Looked up from germline, CDR1 is SGHTA and CDR2 is FQGNSA. This CDR3 is 13 amino acids long. Trimming removed 5 bases from V and 3 bases from J; junction bases left unmatched: 3. Filled out from reference TRBV7-2 and TRBJ2-7, the complete variable domain reads GAGVSQSPSNKVTEKGKDVELRCDPISGHTALYWYRQSLGQGLEFLIYFQGNSAPDKSGLPSDRFSAERTGGSVSTLTIQRTQQEDSAVYLCASSTGGFYEQYFGPGTRLTVT.

This chain connects TRBV5-4 to TRBJ2-3, with no clear D. There are 14 residues in the CDR3. Germline lookup yields CDR1 SGHNT and CDR2 YYREEE (reference sequence). V was pared by 0 bases and J by 2 bases, with 7 bases between. The CDR3 region has the DNA TGTGCCAGCAGCTTGGACCAGGTCACAGATACGCAGTATTTT. Translation: CASSLDQVTDTQYF.

Remarks on this clone: The germline gene is not matched at one end of the junction; a read error may be the cause. The V gene is TRBV28, the J gene TRBJ1-5; TRBD1 agrees at 7 bases. CDR3 length: 16 amino acids. Per the germline V gene, CDR1 is MDHEN and CDR2 is SYDVKM. Written as DNA, the CDR3 is TGTGCCAGCAGTGCCAACCGGGGACAGCGGATCAACCCAGAGGATTTT. Its translation is CASSANRGQRINPEDF.

The J gene is TRBJ2-7, the V gene TRBV6-5; TRBD1 matches 10 bases. From germline, CDR1 is MNHEY and CDR2 SVGAGI. This CDR3 is built from 15 residues. The V segment lost 2 bases and the J segment 4 bases; nucleotides outside the gene matches: 5. CDR3 in amino acids: CASSYRDRGLYEQYF. DNA of the CDR3: TGTGCCAGCAGTTACAGAGACAGGGGGCTATACGAGCAGTACTTC.

This clone occurred a few times. The CDR3, as DNA: TGTGCCAGCAGCAGAGGGGGGAACACTGAAGCTTTCTTT. Translation: CASSRGGNTEAFF. The V and J genes are TRBV7-9 and TRBJ1-1, with D perhaps matching TRBD1 (6 bases). There are 13 residues in the CDR3. Germline lookup yields CDR1 SEHNR and CDR2 FQNEAQ (reference sequence). V gave up 5 bases and J gave up 1 base, with 8 bases separating them.

This chain links TRBV5-1 with TRBJ1-1, with 10 bases lining up with TRBD1. Germline assignment: CDR1 SGHRS and CDR2 YFSETQ. The CDR3 is 15 residues long. V shed 4 bases, J shed 4 bases, and the junction held 7 bases outside the gene matches. For the CDR3, the DNA is TGCGCCAGCAGCCCTCGACAGGGGGCGGGCACTGAAGCTTTCTTT. Protein product: CASSPRQGAGTEAFF.